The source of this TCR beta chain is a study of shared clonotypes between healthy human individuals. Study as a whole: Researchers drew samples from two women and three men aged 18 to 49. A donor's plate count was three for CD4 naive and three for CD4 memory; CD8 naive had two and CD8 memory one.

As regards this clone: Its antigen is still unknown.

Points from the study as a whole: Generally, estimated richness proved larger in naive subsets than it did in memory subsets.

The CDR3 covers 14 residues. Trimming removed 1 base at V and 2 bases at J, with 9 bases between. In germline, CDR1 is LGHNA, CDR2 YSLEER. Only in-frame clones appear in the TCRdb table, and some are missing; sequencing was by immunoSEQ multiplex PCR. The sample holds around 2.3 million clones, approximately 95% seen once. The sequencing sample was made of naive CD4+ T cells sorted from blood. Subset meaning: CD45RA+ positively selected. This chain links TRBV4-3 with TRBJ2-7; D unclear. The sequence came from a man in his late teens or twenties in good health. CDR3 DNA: TGCGCCAGCAGCCAAGTCATTAGCACCTACGAGCAGTACTTC. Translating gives CASSQVISTYEQYF.